The 15 T cell receptor beta chains below were found in one sample sequenced in a study of cytomegalovirus exposure and HLA in healthy donors. Researchers ran the PCR with 60 Vbeta and 13 Jbeta primers. Profiling relied on immunoSEQ multiplex PCR, and the TCRdb table lists in-frame clones only, not all of them. Of 110,000 or so clones in the sample, 60% to 85% are singletons; the top ten hold less than 3%. The sample was PBMCs. These receptors came from a female donor in good health and CMV-seronegative.

This clone was found a few times. The rearrangement uses TRBV6-6 and TRBJ1-6; D possibly corresponds to TRBD1 (6 bases). Deletions cut 2 bases from V and 9 bases from J, with 8 bases between. Germline V gene sequence: CDR1 MNHNY, CDR2 SVGAGI (reference sequence). This CDR3 contains 13 residues. The CDR3 sequence: CASSYGGGSPLHF. The CDR3 region has the DNA TGTGCCAGCAGTTACGGGGGCGGTTCACCCCTCCACTTT.

This chain uses TRBV19 with TRBJ2-7; 7 bases agree with TRBD1. Germline V CDR1 and CDR2: LNHDA, SQIVND (reference sequence). J was trimmed by 0 bases and V by 4 bases; bases with no gene match: 15. This CDR3 has 18 amino acids. Here the CDR3 DNA reads TGTGCCAGTAGTACCAATCCACTCGACAGGGCGAGCTCCTACGAGCAGTACTTC. It codes for CASSTNPLDRASSYEQYF.

J is TRBJ1-5 and V is TRBV6-5; D is possibly TRBD1 (5 bases). This CDR3 is 14 amino acids long. Germline CDR1 and CDR2: MNHEY and SVGAGI. V lost 5 bases and J lost 3, with 11 bases in between. DNA of the CDR3: TGTGCCAGCAGTAAAGGGGTAGACAATCAGCCCCAGCATTTT. This sequence encodes CASSKGVDNQPQHF.

The chain couples TRBV30 to TRBJ1-1, with unresolved D. Germline-derived CDR1 and CDR2 are GTSNPN and SVGIG (reference sequence). This CDR3 has 13 residues. The CDR3 sequence is CASRSNLNTEAFF. CDR3 nucleotides: TGTGCTAGTAGGAGCAACTTGAACACTGAAGCTTTCTTT.

The chain is built from TRBV5-1 and TRBJ1-2, with 9 nucleotides matching TRBD1. V gave up 0 bases and J gave up 7 bases; unmatched junction bases: 1. The germline V gene encodes CDR1 SGHRS and CDR2 YFSETQ. This CDR3 contains 13 residues. CDR3 amino acids: CASSLGQGVGYTF. The CDR3 region has the DNA TGCGCCAGCAGCTTGGGACAGGGGGTTGGCTACACCTTC.

V gene TRBV6-5 combines with J gene TRBJ1-4; D unclear. With 6 bases removed from V and 4 bases from J, the gap between germline ends came to 9 bases. Per germline, CDR1 MNHEY and CDR2 SVGAGI. The CDR3 spans 13 residues. The CDR3 spells CASRREYNEKLFF. The CDR3 nucleotides are TGTGCCAGCAGGCGGGAGTATAATGAAAAACTGTTTTTT.

The rearrangement uses TRBV5-4 and TRBJ2-5; 8 nucleotides match TRBD2. The V and J ends lost 4 bases and 4 bases, in that order; junction bases with no gene match: 9. Germline CDR1 SGHNT, CDR2 YYREEE (reference sequence). The CDR3 totals 15 residues. CDR3 sequence: CASSLSGGPVETQYF. CDR3 coding DNA: TGTGCCAGCAGCCTTTCGGGGGGGCCCGTAGAGACCCAGTACTTC.

The J gene is TRBJ1-1, the V gene TRBV6-6; no clear D. Germline V gene lookup returns CDR1 MNHNY and CDR2 SVGAGI (reference sequence). Trimming left V 2 bases short and J 1 base short, with 5 bases between. This CDR3 contains 13 residues. The CDR3 sequence: CASSYAWNTEAFF. As DNA, the CDR3 is TGTGCCAGCAGTTACGCGTGGAACACTGAAGCTTTCTTT.

The CDR3 DNA sequence: TGCGCCAGCAGCTTGAGTAGCGGGCTGGGTCCCTACGAGCAGTACTTC. It is translated as CASSLSSGLGPYEQYF. V gene TRBV5-1 combines with J gene TRBJ2-7, with 7 bases lining up with TRBD2. With 1 base clipped from V and 2 bases from J, the junction kept 9 bases outside the gene matches. The CDR3 is 16 amino acids. In germline, CDR1 is SGHRS, CDR2 YFSETQ.

The V and J genes are TRBV6-1 and TRBJ2-7; TRBD1 is a possible D gene (6 bases). V was cut by 4 bases and J by 6 bases, with 19 bases left in between. Germline V gives CDR1 MNHNS, CDR2 SASEGT. There are 15 residues in the CDR3. The CDR3 here is CASSAETGTIGEQYF. The DNA for the CDR3 is TGTGCCAGCAGTGCCGAGACCGGGACAATCGGCGAGCAGTACTTC.

The chain recombines TRBV7-9 with TRBJ1-2; D gene ambiguous. There are 14 residues in the CDR3. The V gene lost 2 bases and the J gene lost 4 bases, with 11 bases spanning the gap. Germline assignment: CDR1 SEHNR and CDR2 FQNEAQ (reference sequence). The CDR3 bases are TGTGCCAGCAGCTTAAGTGGTACTAGCTATGGCTACACCTTC. This encodes CASSLSGTSYGYTF. Together with reference TRBV7-9 and TRBJ1-2, the CDR3 gives the full variable domain: DTGVSQNPRHKITKRGQNVTFRCDPISEHNRLYWYRQTLGQGPEFLTYFQNEAQLEKSRLLSDRFSAERPKGSFSTLEIQRTEQGDSAMYLCASSLSGTSYGYTFGSGTRLTVV.

V and J are TRBV28 and TRBJ1-2; D is possibly TRBD1 (5 bases). Germline V lookup: CDR1 MDHEN, CDR2 SYDVKM. There are 12 residues in the CDR3. V was clipped by 4 bases and J by 6 bases, with 9 bases between them. CDR3 DNA sequence: TGTGCCAGCAGTTCAGGGCAGGATGGCTACACCTTC. Its protein product is CASSSGQDGYTF.

The chain combines TRBV18 with TRBJ1-1; tentative D call: TRBD1 (6 bases). Looked up from germline, CDR1 is KGHSH and CDR2 is LQKENI. The CDR3 sequence is 14 residues long. V was pared by 6 bases and J by 1 base, with 12 bases between. The CDR3 here is CASSSQQGNTEAFF. Written as DNA, the CDR3 is TGTGCCAGCTCGTCACAACAGGGGAACACTGAAGCTTTCTTT.

This sequence joins TRBV19 and TRBJ1-2; D is uncertain. The CDR3 has 15 residues. V was cut by 4 bases and J by 0 bases, with 12 bases left in between. The V gene's germline CDR1 is LNHDA and CDR2 SQIVND (reference sequence). The CDR3 coding sequence is TGTGCCAGTAGTAGGGCGTCAGCCCCTAACTATGGCTACACCTTC. Protein: CASSRASAPNYGYTF.

This clone has only a few counts. The chain is built from TRBV4-1 and TRBJ1-1; no definite D call. Germline V CDR1 and CDR2: MGHRA, YSYEKL. Trimming cost V 1 base and J 1 base, with 7 bases left between them. The CDR3 consists of 14 residues. The CDR3 DNA reads TGCGCCAGCAGCCAAGGGAACAGGAACACTGAAGCTTTCTTT. Translating it yields CASSQGNRNTEAFF.